The rows below give T cell receptor beta chains drawn from one sample of a study of CD8 T cells in ankylosing spondylitis. TCRdb re-derived calls from the 5' RACE reads in MiXCR, one entry per CDR3 protein. The repertoire holds roughly 160,000 distinct CDR3 sequences, with around 8.9% as singletons. Sequencing input: blood, either unsorted or a sorted T cell fraction (not recorded which). These receptors all come from a female donor with ankylosing spondylitis or in good health (not recorded which). CDR3s include the opening cysteine and the closing phenylalanine or tryptophan. D genes are given only for firm matches. A row's size may be missing; if present it is once, few, many or a size class.

cdr3_aa cdr3_nt d_call v_call clone_size j_call
CASSSGLAGPYNEQFF TGTGCCAGCAGTTCTGGACTAGCGGGCCCCTACAATGAGCAGTTCTTC TRBD2 TRBV6-2/TRBV6-3 few TRBJ2-1
CASSVPGLADPEQYF TGTGCCAGCAGCGTACCGGGACTAGCGGACCCTGAGCAGTACTTC TRBD2 TRBV5-6 NA TRBJ2-7
CASTPIIAGVYEQYF TGTGCCAGCACCCCTATTATAGCGGGAGTCTACGAGCAGTACTTC TRBD2 TRBV28 NA TRBJ2-7
CSALLAGVMDEQFF TGCAGTGCTTTACTAGCGGGAGTTATGGATGAGCAGTTCTTC TRBD2 TRBV20-1 many TRBJ2-1
CASRVSPGNPAPRIMNTEAFF TGTGCCAGCAGGGTGTCTCCGGGTAACCCTGCCCCAAGAATCATGAACACTGAAGCTTTCTTT NA TRBV6-2/TRBV6-3 NA TRBJ1-1
CASSLTSAGELFF TGTGCCAGTAGTTTGACTAGCGCCGGGGAGCTGTTTTTT TRBD2 TRBV19 NA TRBJ2-2
CASGSGKETQYF TGTGCCAGCGGGAGCGGTAAAGAGACCCAGTACTTC NA TRBV7-9 many TRBJ2-5
CASSQDQGGYTEAFF TGCGCCAGCAGCCAAGATCAGGGAGGTTACACTGAAGCTTTCTTT NA TRBV4-3 many TRBJ1-1
CSARGGVSSYEQYF TGCAGTGCTAGGGGCGGGGTAAGCTCCTACGAGCAGTACTTC NA TRBV20-1 NA TRBJ2-7
CASSSRTSGNNEQFF TGTGCCAGCAGTTCCAGGACTAGCGGGAACAATGAGCAGTTCTTC TRBD2 TRBV28 NA TRBJ2-1
CASSPTGGSEQYF TGTGCCAGCTCACCGACAGGGGGGTCCGAGCAGTACTTC TRBD1 TRBV18 NA TRBJ2-7
CASGPGNQPQHF TGTGCCAGTGGCCCTGGGAATCAGCCCCAGCATTTT NA TRBV9 NA TRBJ1-5
CASSLMGNYYNEQFF TGTGCCAGCAGCTTAATGGGAAATTACTACAATGAGCAGTTCTTC NA TRBV5-4 NA TRBJ2-1
CASRAWDYPPLF TGTGCCAGCAGGGCTTGGGACTACCCACCCCTCTTC TRBD2 TRBV2 few TRBJ2-1
CTSSQDRGTGAYEQYF TGCACCAGCAGCCAAGATCGAGGGACAGGGGCTTACGAGCAGTACTTC TRBD1 TRBV4-3 NA TRBJ2-7
CASRLTGGGNQPQHF TGTGCCAGCAGACTAACAGGGGGTGGTAACCAGCCCCAGCATTTT TRBD1 TRBV7-2 NA TRBJ1-5
CASSPGGGGYTEAFF TGTGCCAGCTCACCTGGAGGGGGCGGTTACACTGAAGCTTTCTTT TRBD1 TRBV18 NA TRBJ1-1
CASSLTGARYTF TGTGCCAGCAGTTTGACAGGGGCCCGCTACACCTTC TRBD1 TRBV9 few TRBJ1-2
CASSLGGAPQETQYF TGTGCCAGCAGCCTGGGAGGGGCACCCCAAGAGACCCAGTACTTC TRBD2 TRBV7-8 NA TRBJ2-5
CSAPGLRWNEQFF TGCAGTGCCCCGGGACTCCGGTGGAATGAGCAGTTCTTC NA TRBV20-1 few TRBJ2-1
CASSYSQRVSYEQYF TGTGCCAGCAGTTACTCCCAGCGGGTTTCCTACGAGCAGTACTTC NA TRBV6-5 NA TRBJ2-7
CASTILHGDWTEAFF TGTGCCAGTACTATACTACACGGAGATTGGACTGAAGCTTTCTTT NA TRBV19 few TRBJ1-1
CASSLWSGSTEAFF TGTGCCAGCAGTTTGTGGTCCGGGAGCACTGAAGCTTTCTTT NA TRBV12-3/TRBV12-4 NA TRBJ1-1
CASSPGAAGREYF TGTGCCAGCAGCCCCGGCGCGGCAGGGAGGGAGTATTTT TRBD2 TRBV5-6 few TRBJ2-3
CASSLAHQGALYNEQFF TGTGCCAGCAGCTTAGCGCACCAGGGGGCTTTGTACAATGAGCAGTTCTTC TRBD1 TRBV7-6 NA TRBJ2-1
CASSMFRSYEQYF TGTGCCAGCTCGATGTTTAGGTCCTACGAGCAGTACTTC NA TRBV7-2 few TRBJ2-7
CASSLTGDSEAFF TGTGCCAGCAGCTTAACCGGGGACAGTGAAGCTTTCTTT TRBD1 TRBV7-6 NA TRBJ1-1
CATSRAENEQFF TGTGCCACCAGCAGAGCTGAGAATGAGCAGTTCTTC NA TRBV15 few TRBJ2-1
CASSLGTGGDEQFF TGTGCCAGCAGCTTGGGGACAGGGGGGGATGAGCAGTTCTTC TRBD1 TRBV7-9 few TRBJ2-1
CASSFSPGQRSYEQYF TGTGCCAGCAGCTTCTCCCCGGGACAGCGAAGCTACGAGCAGTACTTC TRBD1 TRBV7-9 many TRBJ2-7
CASSFSKQGLYTEAFF TGTGCCAGCAGCTTTAGCAAACAGGGCCTATACACTGAAGCTTTCTTT NA TRBV7-9 few TRBJ1-1
CATREGTDDSTQYF TGTGCCACCCGAGAAGGGACAGATGACAGTACGCAGTATTTT TRBD1 TRBV15 NA TRBJ2-3
CASGTSGRADEQFF TGTGCCAGCGGGACTAGCGGGAGAGCAGATGAGCAGTTCTTC TRBD2 TRBV12-3/TRBV12-4 many TRBJ2-1
CASSLSGTVSDTQYF TGTGCCAGCAGCCTCTCCGGGACTGTCTCAGATACGCAGTATTTT NA TRBV25-1 few TRBJ2-3
CSARPLAGVLNEQFF TGCAGTGCTAGACCCCTAGCGGGAGTGTTGAATGAGCAGTTCTTC TRBD2 TRBV20-1 NA TRBJ2-1
CASSLDATVNTEAFF TGTGCCAGCAGCTTGGACGCGACAGTGAACACTGAAGCTTTCTTT NA TRBV7-9 NA TRBJ1-1
CASSPTTGPPTPQHF TGTGCCAGCAGTCCCACCACAGGGCCCCCCACTCCCCAGCATTTT NA TRBV12-3/TRBV12-4 few TRBJ1-5
CASSYSTGGEQYF TGTGCCAGCAGTTATTCCACAGGGGGCGAGCAGTACTTC TRBD1 TRBV6-2/TRBV6-3 few TRBJ2-7
CASSPEPGDGYTF TGTGCCAGCAGTCCCGAACCTGGGGATGGCTACACCTTC NA TRBV7-2 many TRBJ1-2
CSVDHGLAMETQYF TGCAGCGTTGATCACGGACTAGCTATGGAGACCCAGTACTTC TRBD2 TRBV29-1 many TRBJ2-5
CASSLSEWSSTSYEQYF TGTGCCAGCAGCTTATCCGAGTGGAGCTCTACATCCTACGAGCAGTACTTC NA TRBV7-2 few TRBJ2-7
CSARGQGIYTGELFF TGCAGTGCGCGGGGACAGGGGATTTACACCGGGGAGCTGTTTTTT TRBD1 TRBV20-1 many TRBJ2-2
CSARDWTGLAEVGYEQYF TGCAGTGCTAGAGATTGGACCGGACTAGCGGAGGTCGGGTACGAGCAGTACTTC TRBD2 TRBV20-1 many TRBJ2-7
CASSLVVDEQYF TGTGCCAGCAGCTTAGTGGTCGACGAGCAGTACTTC NA TRBV7-9 many TRBJ2-7
CSAPPGLAGEFADTQYF TGCAGTGCTCCCCCGGGACTAGCGGGAGAGTTTGCAGATACGCAGTATTTT TRBD2 TRBV20-1 NA TRBJ2-3
CASSETSTMEEQYF TGTGCCAGCAGTGAGACTAGCACAATGGAAGAGCAGTACTTC TRBD2 TRBV25-1 few TRBJ2-7
CASSLRTDYGEQFF TGTGCCAGCAGTTTGCGGACGGACTACGGTGAGCAGTTCTTC NA TRBV27 few TRBJ2-1
CASSVSGSYEQYF TGTGCCAGCTCAGTAAGTGGCTCCTACGAGCAGTACTTC NA TRBV7-2 few TRBJ2-7
CASLLRDSGYNEQFF TGTGCCAGCCTGCTCCGGGACTCCGGCTACAATGAGCAGTTCTTC NA TRBV7-9 NA TRBJ2-1
CASSYMRSSYNEQFF TGTGCCAGCAGTTATATGCGGTCCTCCTACAATGAGCAGTTCTTC NA TRBV6-5 NA TRBJ2-1
CSAKTGAADTQYF TGCAGTGCCAAGACAGGGGCTGCAGATACGCAGTATTTT TRBD1 TRBV20-1 few TRBJ2-3
CSVPGGRSYTF TGCAGCGTTCCAGGGGGTAGGAGCTACACCTTC TRBD1 TRBV29-1 few TRBJ1-2
CSARSYQKLYNEQFF TGCAGTGCTCGAAGCTACCAGAAGCTCTACAATGAGCAGTTCTTC NA TRBV20-1 few TRBJ2-1